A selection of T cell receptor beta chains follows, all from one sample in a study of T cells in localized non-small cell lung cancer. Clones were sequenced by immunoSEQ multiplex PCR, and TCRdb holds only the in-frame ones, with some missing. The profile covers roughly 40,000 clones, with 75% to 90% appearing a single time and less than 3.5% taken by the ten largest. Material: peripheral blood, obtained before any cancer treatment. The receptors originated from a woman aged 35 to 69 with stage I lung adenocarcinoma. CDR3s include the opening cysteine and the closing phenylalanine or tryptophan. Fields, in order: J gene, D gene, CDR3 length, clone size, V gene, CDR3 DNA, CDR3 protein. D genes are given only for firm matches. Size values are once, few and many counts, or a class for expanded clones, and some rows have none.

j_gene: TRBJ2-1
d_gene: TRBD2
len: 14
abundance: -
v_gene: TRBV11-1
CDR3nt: TGTGCCACCAAGAGGCTAGCGGGAGACAATGAGCAGTTCTTC
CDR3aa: CATKRLAGDNEQFF

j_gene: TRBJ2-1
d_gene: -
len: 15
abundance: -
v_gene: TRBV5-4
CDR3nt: TGTGCCAGCAGCTTGGATGGGAATTCCTACAATGAGCAGTTCTTC
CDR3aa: CASSLDGNSYNEQFF

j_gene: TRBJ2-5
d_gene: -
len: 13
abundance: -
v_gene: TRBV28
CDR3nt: TGTGCCAGCAGACGGGGGAGAGAAGAGACCCAGTACTTC
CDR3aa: CASRRGREETQYF

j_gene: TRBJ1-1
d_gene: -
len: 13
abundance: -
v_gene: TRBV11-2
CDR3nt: TGTGCCAGCAGCCCTCACGTGAACACTGAAGCTTTCTTT
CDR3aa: CASSPHVNTEAFF

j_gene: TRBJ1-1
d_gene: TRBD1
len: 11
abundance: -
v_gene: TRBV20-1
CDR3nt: TGCAGTGCTAGCCAGGGGGCTTATGCTTTCTTT
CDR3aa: CSASQGAYAFF

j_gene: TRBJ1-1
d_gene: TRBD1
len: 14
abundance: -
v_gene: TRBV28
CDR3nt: TGTGCCAGCAGACCCGGACAGGGTGGGACTGAAGCTTTCTTT
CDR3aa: CASRPGQGGTEAFF

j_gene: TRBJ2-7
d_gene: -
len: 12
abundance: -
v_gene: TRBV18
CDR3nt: TGTGCCAGCTCCCCTTCTCGCAGGGAGCAGTACTTC
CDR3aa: CASSPSRREQYF

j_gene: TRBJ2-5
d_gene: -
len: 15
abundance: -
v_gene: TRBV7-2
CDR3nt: TGTGCCAGCAGCTTAGGAGAGGCCAGAGCGAAGACCCAGTACTTC
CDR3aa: CASSLGEARAKTQYF

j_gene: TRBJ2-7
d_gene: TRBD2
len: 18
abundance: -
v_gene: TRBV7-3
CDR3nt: TGTGCCAGCAGCTTGGCTACCCCGGGACTAGCGGGCGACTACGAGCAGTACTTC
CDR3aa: CASSLATPGLAGDYEQYF

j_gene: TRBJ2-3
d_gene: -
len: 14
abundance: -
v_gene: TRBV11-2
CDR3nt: TGTGCCAGCAGCTTACTTGTCTTAACAGATACGCAGTATTTT
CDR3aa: CASSLLVLTDTQYF

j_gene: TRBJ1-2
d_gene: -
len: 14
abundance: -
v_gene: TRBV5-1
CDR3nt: TGCGCCAGCAGCCGAGAGATGGACTCACGAGGCTACACCTTC
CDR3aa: CASSREMDSRGYTF

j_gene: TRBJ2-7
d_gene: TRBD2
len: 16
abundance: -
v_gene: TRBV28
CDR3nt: TGTGCCAGCAGTTCCCCTGTAGCGGGAGTATTCAACGAGCAGTACTTC
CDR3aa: CASSSPVAGVFNEQYF

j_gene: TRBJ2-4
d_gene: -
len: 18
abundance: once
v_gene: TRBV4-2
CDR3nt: TGTGCCAGCAGCCAAGACGGCCCCCTTCGGCAGGTGATGAGCATTCAGTACTTC
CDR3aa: CASSQDGPLRQVMSIQYF

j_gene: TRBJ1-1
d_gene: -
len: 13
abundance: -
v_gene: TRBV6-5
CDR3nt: TGTGCCAGCGCCCCGGTCCACAGCACTGAAGCTTTCTTT
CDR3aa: CASAPVHSTEAFF

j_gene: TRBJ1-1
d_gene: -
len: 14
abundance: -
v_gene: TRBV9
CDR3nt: TGTGCCAGCAGCGTAGAGGGGTTTAACACTGAAGCTTTCTTT
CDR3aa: CASSVEGFNTEAFF

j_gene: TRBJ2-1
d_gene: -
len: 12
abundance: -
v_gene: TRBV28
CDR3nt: TGTGCCAGCAGTCCTAGCAGCTATGAGCAGTTCTTC
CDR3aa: CASSPSSYEQFF

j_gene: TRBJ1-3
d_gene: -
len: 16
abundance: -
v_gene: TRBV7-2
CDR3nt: TGTGCCAGCAGCTTCGACAGGATCCGCTCTGGAAACACCATATATTTT
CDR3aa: CASSFDRIRSGNTIYF

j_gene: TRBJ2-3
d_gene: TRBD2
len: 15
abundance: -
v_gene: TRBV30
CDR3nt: TGTGCCTGGAGTGCCGGACTAGCGGACACAGATACGCAGTATTTT
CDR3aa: CAWSAGLADTDTQYF

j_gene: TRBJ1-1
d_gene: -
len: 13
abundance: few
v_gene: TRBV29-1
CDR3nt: TGCAGTACTACAGTGGACCAGAACACTGAAGCTTTCTTT
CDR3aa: CSTTVDQNTEAFF

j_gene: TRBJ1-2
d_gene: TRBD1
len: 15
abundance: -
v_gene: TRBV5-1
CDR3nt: TGCGCCAGCAGCTCCAGGGGGGCAGGGGTCTATGGCTACACCTTC
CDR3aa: CASSSRGAGVYGYTF

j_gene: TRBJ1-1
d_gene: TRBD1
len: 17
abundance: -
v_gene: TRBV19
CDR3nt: TGTGCCAGTAGTATTCGGTCGGACAGGGCCGGAAACACTGAAGCTTTCTTT
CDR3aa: CASSIRSDRAGNTEAFF

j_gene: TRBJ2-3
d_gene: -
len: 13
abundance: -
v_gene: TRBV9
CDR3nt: TGTGCCAGCAGCGTCGCCTTGGGTGATACGCAGTATTTT
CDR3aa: CASSVALGDTQYF

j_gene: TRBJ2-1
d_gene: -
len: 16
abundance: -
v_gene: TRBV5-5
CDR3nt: TGTGCCAGCAGCGGCACCGGGACCCCAGCTGTGGATGAGCAGTTCTTC
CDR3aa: CASSGTGTPAVDEQFF

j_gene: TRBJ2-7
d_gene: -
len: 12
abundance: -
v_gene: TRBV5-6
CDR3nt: TGTGCCAGCAGCTTACAGTCCTACGAGCAGTACTTC
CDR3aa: CASSLQSYEQYF

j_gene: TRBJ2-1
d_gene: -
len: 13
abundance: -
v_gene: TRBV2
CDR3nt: TGTGCCAGCCGGGAGATTGGTCACAATGAGCAGTTCTTC
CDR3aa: CASREIGHNEQFF

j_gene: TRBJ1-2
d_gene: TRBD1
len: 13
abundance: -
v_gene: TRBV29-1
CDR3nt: TGCAGCGTTGATGGTTTGACAGGGAATGGCTACACCTTC
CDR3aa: CSVDGLTGNGYTF

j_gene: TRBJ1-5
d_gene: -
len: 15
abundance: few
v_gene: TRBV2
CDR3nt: TGTGCCAGCAACAGGGAGGGGGGCCCTAATCAGCCCCAGCATTTT
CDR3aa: CASNREGGPNQPQHF

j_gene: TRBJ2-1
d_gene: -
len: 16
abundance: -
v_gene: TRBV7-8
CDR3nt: TGTGCCAGCAGCCAGGGGGGGTCCCGGCTTTACAATGAGCAGTTCTTC
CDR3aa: CASSQGGSRLYNEQFF

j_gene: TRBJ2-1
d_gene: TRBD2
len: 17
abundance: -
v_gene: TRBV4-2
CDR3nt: TGTGCCAGCAGCCCGGGTACTAGCGGGAGGATAGGGAATGAGCAGTTCTTC
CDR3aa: CASSPGTSGRIGNEQFF

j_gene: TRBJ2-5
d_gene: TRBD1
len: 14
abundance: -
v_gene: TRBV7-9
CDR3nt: TGTGCCAGCAGCTTAGGACAGGGCCAAGAGACCCAGTACTTC
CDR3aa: CASSLGQGQETQYF

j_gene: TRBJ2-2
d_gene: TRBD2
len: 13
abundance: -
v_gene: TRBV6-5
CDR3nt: TGTGCCAGCCCTCGGGGGGGCACCGGGGAGCTGTTTTTT
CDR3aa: CASPRGGTGELFF

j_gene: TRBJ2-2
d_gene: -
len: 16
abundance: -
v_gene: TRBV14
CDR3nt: TGTGCCAGCAGCCAAGCCGCTAGCACGAACACCGGGGAGCTGTTTTTT
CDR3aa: CASSQAASTNTGELFF

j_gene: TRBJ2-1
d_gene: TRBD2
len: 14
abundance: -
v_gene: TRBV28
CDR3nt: TGTGCCAGCAGTTCCGGGACTATATACAATGAGCAGTTCTTC
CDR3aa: CASSSGTIYNEQFF

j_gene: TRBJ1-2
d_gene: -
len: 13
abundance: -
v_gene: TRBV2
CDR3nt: TGTGCCAGCAGTGAACGGAGGGGCTTAGGCTACACCTTC
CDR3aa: CASSERRGLGYTF

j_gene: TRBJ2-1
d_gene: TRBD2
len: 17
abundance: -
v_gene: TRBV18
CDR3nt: TGTGCCAGCTCACCTTTAGCGGGAGGATTCTCCTACAATGAGCAGTTCTTC
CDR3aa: CASSPLAGGFSYNEQFF

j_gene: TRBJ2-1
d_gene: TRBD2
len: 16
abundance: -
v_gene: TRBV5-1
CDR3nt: TGCGCCAGCAGCCAAATAGCGGGAGGGCCGGTCAATGAGCAGTTCTTC
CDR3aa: CASSQIAGGPVNEQFF

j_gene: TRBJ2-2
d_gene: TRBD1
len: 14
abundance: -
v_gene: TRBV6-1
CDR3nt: TGTGCCACCCACCGGGACAGACACACCGGGGAGCTGTTTTTT
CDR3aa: CATHRDRHTGELFF

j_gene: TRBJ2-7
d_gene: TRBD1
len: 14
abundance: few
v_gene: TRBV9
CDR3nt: TGTGCCAGCAGCGCCGGACAGGGTGGCTACGAGCAGTACTTC
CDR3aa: CASSAGQGGYEQYF

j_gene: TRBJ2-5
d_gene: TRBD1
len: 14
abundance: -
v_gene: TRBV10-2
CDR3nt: TGCGCCAGCAGTGACAGGGGGATCGGGGAGACCCAGTACTTC
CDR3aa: CASSDRGIGETQYF

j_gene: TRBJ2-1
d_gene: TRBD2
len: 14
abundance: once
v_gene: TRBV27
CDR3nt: TGTGCCAGCAGTTTGGCGGGAGGAGACAATGAGCAGTTCTTC
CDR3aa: CASSLAGGDNEQFF

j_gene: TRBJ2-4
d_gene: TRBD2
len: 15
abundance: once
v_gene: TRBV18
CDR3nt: TGTGCCAGCTCACCACCCCTAGCGGGAGAAAACATTCAGTACTTC
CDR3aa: CASSPPLAGENIQYF

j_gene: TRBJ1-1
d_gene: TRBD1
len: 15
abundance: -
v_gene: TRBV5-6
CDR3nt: TGTGCCAGCAGCTTCGGGACAGGGCTGGGCACTGAAGCTTTCTTT
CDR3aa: CASSFGTGLGTEAFF

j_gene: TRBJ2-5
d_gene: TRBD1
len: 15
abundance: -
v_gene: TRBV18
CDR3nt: TGTGCCAGCTCCCTTGGACAGGGGGCATTAGAGACCCAGTACTTC
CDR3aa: CASSLGQGALETQYF

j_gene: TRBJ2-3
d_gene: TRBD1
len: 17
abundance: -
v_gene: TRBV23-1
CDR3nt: TGCGCCAGCAGTCAGTCAGTCGGGACAGGGGGAACAGATACGCAGTATTTT
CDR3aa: CASSQSVGTGGTDTQYF

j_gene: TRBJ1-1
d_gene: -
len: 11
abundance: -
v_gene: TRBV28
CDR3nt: TGTGCCAGCAGTTTATACCCTGAAGCTTTCTTT
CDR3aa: CASSLYPEAFF

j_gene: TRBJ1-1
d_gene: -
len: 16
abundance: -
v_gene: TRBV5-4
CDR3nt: TGTGCCAGCAGCGGAAAGGACGCCGGGGCGAGGACTGAAGCTTTCTTT
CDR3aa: CASSGKDAGARTEAFF

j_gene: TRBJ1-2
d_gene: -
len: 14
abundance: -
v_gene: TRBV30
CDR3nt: TGTGCCTGGCGGGTTCAGGGACTCGACTATGGCTACACCTTC
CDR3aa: CAWRVQGLDYGYTF

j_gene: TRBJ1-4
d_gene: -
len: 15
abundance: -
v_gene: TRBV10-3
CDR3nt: TGTGCCATCAGTGAGTGGAGGGACACCTATGAAAAACTGTTTTTT
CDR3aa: CAISEWRDTYEKLFF

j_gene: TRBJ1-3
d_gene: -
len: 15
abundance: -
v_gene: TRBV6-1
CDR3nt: TGTGCCAGCAGATTTACAGGTAGCTCTGGAAACACCATATATTTT
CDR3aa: CASRFTGSSGNTIYF

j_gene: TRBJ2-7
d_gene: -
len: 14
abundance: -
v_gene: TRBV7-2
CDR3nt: TGTGCCAGCAGCTTAGCGGGATCAGGTTACGAGCAGTACTTC
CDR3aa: CASSLAGSGYEQYF

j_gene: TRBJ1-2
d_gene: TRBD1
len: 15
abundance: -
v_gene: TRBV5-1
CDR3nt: TGCGCCAGCAGCTTGGCGGGACAGGGAAAGGATGGCTACACCTTC
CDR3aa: CASSLAGQGKDGYTF

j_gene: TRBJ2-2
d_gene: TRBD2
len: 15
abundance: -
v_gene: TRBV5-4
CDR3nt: TGTGCCAGCAGTGTGGTAGCGGGAGTCCCCGGGGAGCTGTTTTTT
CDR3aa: CASSVVAGVPGELFF

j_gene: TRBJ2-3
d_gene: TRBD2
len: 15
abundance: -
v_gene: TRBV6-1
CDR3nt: TGTGCCAGCAGTGTACTAGCGTCTAGCACAGATACGCAGTATTTT
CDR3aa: CASSVLASSTDTQYF

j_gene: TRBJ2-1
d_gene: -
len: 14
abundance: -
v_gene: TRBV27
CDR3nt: TGTGCCAGCAGTTTAGGTGGCAATACCAATGAGCAGTTCTTC
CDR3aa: CASSLGGNTNEQFF

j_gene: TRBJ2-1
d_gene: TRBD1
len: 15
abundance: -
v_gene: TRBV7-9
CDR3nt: TGTGCCAGCCCCCGGGCCGGGACAGGGTTCGATGAGCAGTTCTTC
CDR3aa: CASPRAGTGFDEQFF

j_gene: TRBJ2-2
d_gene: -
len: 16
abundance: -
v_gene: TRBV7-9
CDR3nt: TGTGCCAGCAGCGCAACAATAGCGGCTGGGGCCGGGGAGCTGTTTTTT
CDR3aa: CASSATIAAGAGELFF

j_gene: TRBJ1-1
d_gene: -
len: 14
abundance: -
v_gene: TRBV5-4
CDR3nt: TGTGCCAGCAGCTCCATGGGAGGGAACACTGAAGCTTTCTTT
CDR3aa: CASSSMGGNTEAFF

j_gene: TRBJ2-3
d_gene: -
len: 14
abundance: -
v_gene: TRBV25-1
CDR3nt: TGTGCCAGCAGTGACTGGGCGGCCACAGATACGCAGTATTTT
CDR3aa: CASSDWAATDTQYF

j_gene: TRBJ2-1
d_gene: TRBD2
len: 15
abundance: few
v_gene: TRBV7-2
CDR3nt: TGTGCCAGCAGCTTCGGGGGGAGCTCCTACAATGAGCAGTTCTTC
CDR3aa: CASSFGGSSYNEQFF